What follows describes a single T cell receptor beta chain. Sequencing was performed with immunoSEQ multiplex PCR; in TCRdb, only in-frame clones are kept and a portion is missing. The top ten hold 2.9% of the sample, which has a few hundred thousand clones, roughly 90% seen once. This entry belongs to a study of blood T cell repertoires in COVID-19. Germline assignment: CDR1 MNHNS and CDR2 SASEGT. The CDR3 totals 16 residues. V trimming: 1 base; J trimming: 0 bases; junction bases outside the gene matches: 5. Material: peripheral blood. The clonotype originates from a young woman with COVID-19, enrolled during active disease. The chain joins TRBV6-1 to TRBJ2-7; TRBD2 matches 8 bases. CDR3 amino acids: CASSEGREAFSYEQYF. The DNA for the CDR3 is TGTGCCAGCAGTGAAGGGCGGGAGGCCTTCTCCTACGAGCAGTACTTC.